Detailed here is one T cell receptor (beta chain). The sample originates from a study of blood T cell repertoires in COVID-19. The wider study: Nucleic acid was either cDNA or gDNA, and it came from T cells, B-cell-depleted T cells, or PBMCs.

This CDR3 has 11 residues. Trimming pared 7 bases from V and 10 bases from J, leaving 13 bases between. Germline V gives CDR1 LNHDA, CDR2 SQIVND (reference sequence). Profiled with immunoSEQ multiplex PCR; TCRdb holds only in-frame clones, not every one. The data contain 140,000 to 150,000 clones, approximately 84% of them seen just once; the ten biggest clones take up 2% to 3%. The specimen sequenced was peripheral blood. V usage is TRBV19 and J usage is TRBJ1-2, with a tentative D call TRBD1 (6 bases). This clonotype was sampled from a human donor with acute or convalescent COVID-19. The donor label of this sample is uncertain. The CDR3 is CASTDRFDYTF. Here the CDR3 DNA reads TGTGCCAGTACCGACAGGTTCGACTACACCTTC. Together with reference TRBV19 and TRBJ1-2, the CDR3 gives the full variable domain: DGGITQSPKYLFRKEGQNVTLSCEQNLNHDAMYWYRQDPGQGLRLIYYSQIVNDFQKGDIAEGYSVSREKKESFPLTVTSAQKNPTAFYLCASTDRFDYTFGSGTRLTVV.